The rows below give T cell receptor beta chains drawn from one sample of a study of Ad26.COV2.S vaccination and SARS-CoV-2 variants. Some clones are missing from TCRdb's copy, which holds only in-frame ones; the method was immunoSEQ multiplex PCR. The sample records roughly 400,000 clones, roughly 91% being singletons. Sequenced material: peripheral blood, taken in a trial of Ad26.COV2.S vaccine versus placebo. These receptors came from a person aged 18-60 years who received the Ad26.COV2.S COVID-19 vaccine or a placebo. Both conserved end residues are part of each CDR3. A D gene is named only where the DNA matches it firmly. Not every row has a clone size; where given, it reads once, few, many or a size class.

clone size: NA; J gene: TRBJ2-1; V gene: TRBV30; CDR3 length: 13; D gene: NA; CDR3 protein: CAWNGPPRNEQFF; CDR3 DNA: TGTGCCTGGAACGGGCCTCCTCGCAATGAGCAGTTCTTC
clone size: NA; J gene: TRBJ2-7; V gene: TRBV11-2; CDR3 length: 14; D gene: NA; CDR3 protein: CASSLVGTADGQYF; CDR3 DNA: TGTGCCAGCAGCTTAGTAGGGACGGCAGACGGGCAGTACTTC
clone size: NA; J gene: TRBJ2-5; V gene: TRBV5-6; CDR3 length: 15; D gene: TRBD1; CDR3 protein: CASIAMGQGGETQYF; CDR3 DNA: TGTGCCAGCATAGCAATGGGACAGGGAGGAGAGACCCAGTACTTC
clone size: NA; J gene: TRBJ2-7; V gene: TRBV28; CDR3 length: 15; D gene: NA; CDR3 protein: CASSLRDTREYEQYF; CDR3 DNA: TGTGCCAGCAGTCTGCGGGACACTAGAGAGTACGAGCAGTACTTC
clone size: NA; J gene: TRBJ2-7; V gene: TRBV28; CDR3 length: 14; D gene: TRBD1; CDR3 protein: CASSGAGGAYEQYF; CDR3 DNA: TGTGCCAGCAGTGGCGCAGGGGGAGCCTACGAGCAGTACTTC
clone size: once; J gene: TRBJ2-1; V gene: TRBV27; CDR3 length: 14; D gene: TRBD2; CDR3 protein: CASCGTSHYNEQFF; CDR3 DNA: TGTGCCAGTTGCGGGACTAGCCACTACAATGAGCAGTTCTTC
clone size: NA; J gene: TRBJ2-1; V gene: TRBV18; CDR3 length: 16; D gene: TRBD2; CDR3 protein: CASSPQLSSGTGEQFF; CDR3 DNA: TGTGCCAGCTCACCGCAGCTTTCTAGCGGGACGGGGGAGCAGTTCTTC
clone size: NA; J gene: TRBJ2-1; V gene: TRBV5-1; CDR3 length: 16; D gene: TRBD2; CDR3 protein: CASSLVGASGYNEQFF; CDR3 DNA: TGCGCCAGCAGCTTGGTCGGGGCTAGCGGCTACAATGAGCAGTTCTTC
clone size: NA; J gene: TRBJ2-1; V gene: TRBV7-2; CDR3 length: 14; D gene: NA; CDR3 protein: CASSLEGANNEQFF; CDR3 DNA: TGTGCCAGCAGCTTAGAAGGTGCGAACAATGAGCAGTTCTTC
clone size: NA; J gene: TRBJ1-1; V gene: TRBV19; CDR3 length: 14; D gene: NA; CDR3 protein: CASKMGGPLVEAFF; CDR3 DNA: TGTGCCAGTAAGATGGGGGGGCCCCTCGTGGAAGCTTTCTTT
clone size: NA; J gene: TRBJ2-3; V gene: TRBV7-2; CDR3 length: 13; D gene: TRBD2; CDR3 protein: CASSPLAADTQYF; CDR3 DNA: TGTGCCAGCAGTCCCCTAGCGGCAGATACGCAGTATTTT
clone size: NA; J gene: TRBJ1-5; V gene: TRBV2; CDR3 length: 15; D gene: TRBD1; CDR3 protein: CASSDRDSNNQPQHF; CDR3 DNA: TGTGCCAGCAGTGACCGGGACAGCAACAATCAGCCCCAGCATTTT